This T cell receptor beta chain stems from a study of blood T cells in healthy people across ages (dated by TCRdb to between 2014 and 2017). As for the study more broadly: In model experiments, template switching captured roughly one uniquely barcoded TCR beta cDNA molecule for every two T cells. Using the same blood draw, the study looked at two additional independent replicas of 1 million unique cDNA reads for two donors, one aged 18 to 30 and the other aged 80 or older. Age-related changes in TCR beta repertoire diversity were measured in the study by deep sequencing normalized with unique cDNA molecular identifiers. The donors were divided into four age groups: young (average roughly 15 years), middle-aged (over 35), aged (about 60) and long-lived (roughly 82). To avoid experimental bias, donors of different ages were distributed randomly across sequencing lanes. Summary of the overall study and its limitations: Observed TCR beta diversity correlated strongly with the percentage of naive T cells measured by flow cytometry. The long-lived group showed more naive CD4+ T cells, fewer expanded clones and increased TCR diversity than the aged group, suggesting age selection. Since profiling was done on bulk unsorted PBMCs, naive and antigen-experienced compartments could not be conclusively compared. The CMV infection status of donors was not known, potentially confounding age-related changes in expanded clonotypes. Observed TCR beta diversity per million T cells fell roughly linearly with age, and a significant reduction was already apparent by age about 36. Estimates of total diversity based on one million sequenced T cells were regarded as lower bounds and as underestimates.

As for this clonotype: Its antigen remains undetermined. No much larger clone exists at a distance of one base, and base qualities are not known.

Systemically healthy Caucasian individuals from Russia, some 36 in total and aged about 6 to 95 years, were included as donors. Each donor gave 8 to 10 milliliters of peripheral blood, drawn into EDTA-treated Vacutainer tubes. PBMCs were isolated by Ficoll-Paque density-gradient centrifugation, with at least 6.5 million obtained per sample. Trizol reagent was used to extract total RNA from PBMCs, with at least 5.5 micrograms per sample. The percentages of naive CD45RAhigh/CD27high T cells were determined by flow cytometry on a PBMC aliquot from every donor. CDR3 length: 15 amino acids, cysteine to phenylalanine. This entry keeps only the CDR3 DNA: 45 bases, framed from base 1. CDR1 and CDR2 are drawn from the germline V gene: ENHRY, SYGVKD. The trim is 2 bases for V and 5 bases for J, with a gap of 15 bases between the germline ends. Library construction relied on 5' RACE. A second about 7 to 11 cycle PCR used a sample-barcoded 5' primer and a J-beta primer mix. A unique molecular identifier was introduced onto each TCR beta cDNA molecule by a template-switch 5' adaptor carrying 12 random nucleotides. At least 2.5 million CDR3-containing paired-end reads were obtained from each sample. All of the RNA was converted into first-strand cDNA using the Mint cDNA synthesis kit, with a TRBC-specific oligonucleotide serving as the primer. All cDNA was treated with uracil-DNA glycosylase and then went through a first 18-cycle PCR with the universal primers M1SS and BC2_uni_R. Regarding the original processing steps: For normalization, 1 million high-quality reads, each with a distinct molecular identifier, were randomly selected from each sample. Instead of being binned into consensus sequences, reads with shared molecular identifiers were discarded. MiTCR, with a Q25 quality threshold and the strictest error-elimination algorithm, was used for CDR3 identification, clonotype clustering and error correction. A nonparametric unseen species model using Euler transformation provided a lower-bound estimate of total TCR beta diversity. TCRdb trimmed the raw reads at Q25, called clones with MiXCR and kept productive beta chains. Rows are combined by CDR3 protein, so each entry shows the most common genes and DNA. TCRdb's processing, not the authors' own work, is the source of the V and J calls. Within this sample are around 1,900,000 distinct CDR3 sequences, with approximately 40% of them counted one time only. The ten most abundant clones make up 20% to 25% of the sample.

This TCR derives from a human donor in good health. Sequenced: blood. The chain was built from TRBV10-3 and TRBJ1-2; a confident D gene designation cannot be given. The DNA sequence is TGTGCCATCAGTGAGCAAGTTGGTAGCGCTTATGGCTACACCTTC. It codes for CAISEQVGSAYGYTF.